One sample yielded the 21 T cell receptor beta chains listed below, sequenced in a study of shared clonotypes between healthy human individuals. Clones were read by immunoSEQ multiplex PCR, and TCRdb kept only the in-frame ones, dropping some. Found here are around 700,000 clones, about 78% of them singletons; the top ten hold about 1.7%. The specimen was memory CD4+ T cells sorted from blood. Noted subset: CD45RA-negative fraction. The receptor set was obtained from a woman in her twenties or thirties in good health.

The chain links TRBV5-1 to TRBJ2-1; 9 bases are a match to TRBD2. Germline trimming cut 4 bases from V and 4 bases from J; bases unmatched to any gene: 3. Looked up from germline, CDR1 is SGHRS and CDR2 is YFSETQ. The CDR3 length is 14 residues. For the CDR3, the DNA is TGCGCCAGCAGCCGGACTAGCGAGTACAATGAGCAGTTCTTC. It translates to CASSRTSEYNEQFF.

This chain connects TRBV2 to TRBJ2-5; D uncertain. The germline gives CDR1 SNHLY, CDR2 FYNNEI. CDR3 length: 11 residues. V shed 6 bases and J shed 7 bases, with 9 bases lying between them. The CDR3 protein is CASRTLGTQYF. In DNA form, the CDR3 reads TGTGCCAGCAGGACCTTAGGGACCCAGTACTTC.

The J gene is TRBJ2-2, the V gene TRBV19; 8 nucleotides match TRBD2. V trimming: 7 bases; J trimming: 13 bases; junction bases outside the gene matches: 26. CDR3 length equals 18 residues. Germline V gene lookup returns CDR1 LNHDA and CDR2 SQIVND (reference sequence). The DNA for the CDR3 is TGTGCCAGTATGGGGAGACTAGCGCACCCCGATGATAAGGGCCGGCTGTTTTTT. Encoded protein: CASMGRLAHPDDKGRLFF.

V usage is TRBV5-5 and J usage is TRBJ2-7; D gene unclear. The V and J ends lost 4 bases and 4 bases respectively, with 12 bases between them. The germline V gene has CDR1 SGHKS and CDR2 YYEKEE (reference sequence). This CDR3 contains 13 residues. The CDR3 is CASSLRTRYEQYF. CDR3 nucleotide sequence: TGTGCCAGCAGCCTCCGGACCAGATACGAGCAGTACTTC.

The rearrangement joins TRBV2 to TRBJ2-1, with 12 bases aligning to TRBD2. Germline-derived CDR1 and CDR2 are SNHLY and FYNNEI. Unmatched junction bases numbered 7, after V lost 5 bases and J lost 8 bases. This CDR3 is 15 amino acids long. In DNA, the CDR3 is TGTGCCAGCAGTTGGACTAGCGGGATGGGATATGAGCAGTTCTTC. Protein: CASSWTSGMGYEQFF.

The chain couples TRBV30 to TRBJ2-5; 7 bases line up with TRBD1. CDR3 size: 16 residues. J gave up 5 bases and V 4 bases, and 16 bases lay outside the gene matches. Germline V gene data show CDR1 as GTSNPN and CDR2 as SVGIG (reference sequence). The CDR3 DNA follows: TGTGCCTGGACCCAAGTTGAGGGGGCATTGGGGGAGACCCAGTACTTC. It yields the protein CAWTQVEGALGETQYF.

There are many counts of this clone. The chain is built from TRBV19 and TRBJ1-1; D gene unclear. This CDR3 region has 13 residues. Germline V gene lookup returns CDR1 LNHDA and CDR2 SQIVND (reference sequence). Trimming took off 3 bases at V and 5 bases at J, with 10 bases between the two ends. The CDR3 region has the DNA TGTGCCAGTAGTATTCTCTTGGGGACTGAAGCTTTCTTT. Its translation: CASSILLGTEAFF. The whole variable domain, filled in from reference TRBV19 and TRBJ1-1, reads DGGITQSPKYLFRKEGQNVTLSCEQNLNHDAMYWYRQDPGQGLRLIYYSQIVNDFQKGDIAEGYSVSREKKESFPLTVTSAQKNPTAFYLCASSILLGTEAFFGQGTRLTVV.

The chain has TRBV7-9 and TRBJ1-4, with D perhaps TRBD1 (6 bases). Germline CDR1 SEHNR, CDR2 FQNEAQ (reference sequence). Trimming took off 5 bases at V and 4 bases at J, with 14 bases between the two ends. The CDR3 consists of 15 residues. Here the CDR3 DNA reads TGTGCCAGCAGCCAAGGGGGGGAGCGTAATGAAAAACTGTTTTTT. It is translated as CASSQGGERNEKLFF.

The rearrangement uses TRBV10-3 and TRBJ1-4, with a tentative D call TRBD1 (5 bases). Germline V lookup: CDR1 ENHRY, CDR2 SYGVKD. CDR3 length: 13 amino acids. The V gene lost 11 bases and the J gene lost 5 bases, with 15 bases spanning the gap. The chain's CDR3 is CAYLGAGNEKLFF. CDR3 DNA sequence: TGTGCCTACCTTGGGGCCGGGAATGAAAAACTGTTTTTT.

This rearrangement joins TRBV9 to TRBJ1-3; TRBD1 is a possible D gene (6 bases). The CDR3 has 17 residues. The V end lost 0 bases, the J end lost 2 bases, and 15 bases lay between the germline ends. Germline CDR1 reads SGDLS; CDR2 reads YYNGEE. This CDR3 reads CASSVALRGGAGNTIYF. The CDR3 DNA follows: TGTGCCAGCAGCGTAGCTTTAAGGGGGGGTGCTGGAAACACCATATATTTT.

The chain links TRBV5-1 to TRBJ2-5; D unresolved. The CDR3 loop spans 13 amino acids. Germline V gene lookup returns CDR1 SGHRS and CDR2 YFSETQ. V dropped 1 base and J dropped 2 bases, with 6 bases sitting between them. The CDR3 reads CASSLHIQETQYF. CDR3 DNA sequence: TGCGCCAGCAGCTTGCACATACAAGAGACCCAGTACTTC.

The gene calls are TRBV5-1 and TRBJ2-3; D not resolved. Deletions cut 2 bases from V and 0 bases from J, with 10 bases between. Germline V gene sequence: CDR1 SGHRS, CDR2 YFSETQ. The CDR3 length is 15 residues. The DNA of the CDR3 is TGCGCCAGCAGCTTCCAATTGAGTAGCACAGATACGCAGTATTTT. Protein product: CASSFQLSSTDTQYF.

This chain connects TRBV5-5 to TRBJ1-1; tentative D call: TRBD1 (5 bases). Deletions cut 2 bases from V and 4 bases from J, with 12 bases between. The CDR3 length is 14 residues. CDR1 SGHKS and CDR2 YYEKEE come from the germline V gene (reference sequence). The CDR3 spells CASSFRDLPTEAFF. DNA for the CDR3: TGTGCCAGCAGCTTCAGGGATCTCCCCACTGAAGCTTTCTTT.

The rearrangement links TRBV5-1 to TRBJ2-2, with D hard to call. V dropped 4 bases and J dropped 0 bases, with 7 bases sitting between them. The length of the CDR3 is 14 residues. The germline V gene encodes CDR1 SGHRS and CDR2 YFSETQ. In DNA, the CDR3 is TGCGCCAGCAGCATCGGGTCGAACACCGGGGAGCTGTTTTTT. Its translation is CASSIGSNTGELFF.

The CDR3 region is CSCEDHLGNEQFF. In DNA form, the CDR3 reads TGCAGCTGCGAGGACCACCTAGGGAATGAGCAGTTCTTC. The genes are TRBV29-1 and TRBJ2-1, with unresolved D. The CDR3 spans 13 residues. Germline V gene lookup returns CDR1 SQVTM and CDR2 ANQGSEA. V gave up 8 bases and J gave up 7 bases, with 18 bases separating them.

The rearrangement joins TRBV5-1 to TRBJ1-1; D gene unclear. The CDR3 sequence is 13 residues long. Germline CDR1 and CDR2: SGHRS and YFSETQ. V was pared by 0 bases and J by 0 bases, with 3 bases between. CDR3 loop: CASSLDMNTEAFF. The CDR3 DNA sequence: TGCGCCAGCAGCTTGGATATGAACACTGAAGCTTTCTTT.

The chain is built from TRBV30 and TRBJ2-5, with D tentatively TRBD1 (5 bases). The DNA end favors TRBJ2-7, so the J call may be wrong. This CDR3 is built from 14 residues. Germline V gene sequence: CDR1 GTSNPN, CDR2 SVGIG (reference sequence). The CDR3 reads CAWGAQLGTYEQYF. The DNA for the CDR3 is TGTGCCTGGGGGGCTCAGTTGGGAACCTACGAGCAGTACTTC.

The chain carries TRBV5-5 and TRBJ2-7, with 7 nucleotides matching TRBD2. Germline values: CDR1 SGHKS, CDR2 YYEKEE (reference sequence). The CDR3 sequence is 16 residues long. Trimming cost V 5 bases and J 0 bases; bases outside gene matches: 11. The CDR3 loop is CASRLGLADYSYEQYF. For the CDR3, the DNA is TGTGCCAGCAGACTTGGGCTAGCGGACTACTCCTACGAGCAGTACTTC.

The DNA for the CDR3 is TGTGCCAGCAGCCCCACATGGACTAGCGCCTACGAGCAGTACTTC. Protein: CASSPTWTSAYEQYF. The V gene is TRBV14, the J gene TRBJ2-5, with 9 bases that match TRBD2. The end of the DNA aligns better with TRBJ2-7, so the J call may be wrong. This CDR3 has 15 amino acids. Germline V gives CDR1 SGHDN, CDR2 FVKESK.

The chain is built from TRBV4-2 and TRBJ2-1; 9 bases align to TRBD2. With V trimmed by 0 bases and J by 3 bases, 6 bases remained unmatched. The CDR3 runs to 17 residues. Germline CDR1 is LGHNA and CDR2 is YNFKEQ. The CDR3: CASSQDPRLADYNEQFF. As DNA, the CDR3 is TGTGCCAGCAGCCAAGACCCCCGACTAGCGGACTACAATGAGCAGTTCTTC.

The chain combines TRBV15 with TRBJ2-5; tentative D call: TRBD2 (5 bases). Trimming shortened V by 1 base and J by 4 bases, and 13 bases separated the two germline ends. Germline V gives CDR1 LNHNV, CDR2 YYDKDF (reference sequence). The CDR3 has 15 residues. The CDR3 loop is CATSRGAGDGETQYF. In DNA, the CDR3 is TGTGCCACCAGCAGAGGGGCCGGGGATGGAGAGACCCAGTACTTC.